These 24 T cell receptor beta chains came from one sample sequenced in a study of blood T cell repertoires in COVID-19. Method: immunoSEQ multiplex PCR; TCRdb's copy keeps in-frame clones and lacks some. The repertoire holds more than 200,000 clones, with about 89% as singletons. Sequenced sample: PBMCs or T cells enriched from blood (not recorded which). The receptors were sampled from a woman aged 25-40 years who had recovered from COVID-19.

The CDR3 sequence: CAISLNTGELFF. CDR3 DNA: TGTGCCATCAGCCTGAACACCGGGGAGCTGTTTTTT. The chain employs TRBV10-3 and TRBJ2-2; D is undetermined. CDR3 length equals 12 residues. Germline CDR1 is ENHRY and CDR2 is SYGVKD. V was cut by 6 bases and J by 1 base, with 3 bases left in between.

The CDR3 protein is CASREEKAFF. DNA of the CDR3: TGTGCCAGCCGGGAGGAAAAAGCTTTCTTT. The chain combines TRBV28 with TRBJ1-1; D is unresolved. The CDR3 is 10 amino acids. V was trimmed by 8 bases and J by 9 bases, leaving 10 bases between them. Germline V gene data show CDR1 as MDHEN and CDR2 as SYDVKM.

The chain employs TRBV28 and TRBJ1-6, with unresolved D. The CDR3 runs 13 residues. Per the germline V gene, CDR1 is MDHEN and CDR2 is SYDVKM. The germline V and J ends were trimmed by 2 bases and 15 bases, with 14 bases remaining between them. CDR3 loop: CASSLRSPGFLHF. The CDR3 DNA sequence: TGTGCCAGCAGTTTAAGATCTCCGGGGTTCCTCCACTTT. Variable domain in full (rest from reference TRBV28 and TRBJ1-6): DVKVTQSSRYLVKRTGEKVFLECVQDMDHENMFWYRQDPGLGLRLIYFSYDVKMKEKGDIPEGYSVSREKKERFSLILESASTNQTSMYLCASSLRSPGFLHFGNGTRLTVT.

This chain links TRBV19 with TRBJ1-6; unclear D gene. Germline V gene lookup returns CDR1 LNHDA and CDR2 SQIVND (reference sequence). Trimming pared 5 bases from V and 5 bases from J, leaving 7 bases between. This CDR3 contains 13 residues. CDR3 sequence reads: CASSVLDNSPLHF. CDR3 nucleotide sequence: TGTGCCAGTAGTGTCCTAGATAATTCACCCCTCCACTTT. Variable domain in full (rest from reference TRBV19 and TRBJ1-6): DGGITQSPKYLFRKEGQNVTLSCEQNLNHDAMYWYRQDPGQGLRLIYYSQIVNDFQKGDIAEGYSVSREKKESFPLTVTSAQKNPTAFYLCASSVLDNSPLHFGNGTRLTVT.

This chain connects TRBV7-8 to TRBJ1-1, with D tentatively TRBD1 (5 bases). The germline V gene has CDR1 SGHVS and CDR2 FQNEAQ. The V end lost 5 bases, the J end lost 2 bases, and 15 bases lay between the germline ends. This CDR3 has 15 residues. The CDR3 DNA reads TGTGCCAGCAGCGTCCAGGGACTGCTTAACACTGAAGCTTTCTTT. It yields the protein CASSVQGLLNTEAFF. The full variable domain, rest sourced from reference TRBV7-8 and TRBJ1-1, is GAGVSQSPRYKVAKRGQDVALRCDPISGHVSLFWYQQALGQGPEFLTYFQNEAQLDKSGLPSDRFFAERPEGSVSTLKIQRTQQEDSAVYLCASSVQGLLNTEAFFGQGTRLTVV.

The chain links TRBV6-5 to TRBJ2-3; 7 bases are shared with TRBD1. Germline CDR1 reads MNHEY; CDR2 reads SVGAGI. CDR3 length: 15 residues. V dropped 6 bases and J dropped 4; count of bases not matched to a gene: 10. The CDR3 protein is CASRTLTGRADTQYF. The CDR3 DNA follows: TGTGCCAGCAGAACCCTGACAGGGAGAGCAGATACGCAGTATTTT.

This clone appeared a single time. The chain is built from TRBV7-8 and TRBJ2-5; 7 bases match TRBD2. The CDR3 loop spans 19 amino acids. J lost 5 bases, V lost 6 bases, and 24 bases had no gene match. CDR1 and CDR2 (germline): SGHVS, FQNEAQ. The chain's CDR3 is CASRDLGIRASGRLETQYF. Written as DNA, the CDR3 is TGTGCCAGCAGGGATTTGGGGATTCGGGCTAGCGGCCGTCTGGAGACCCAGTACTTC.

The rearrangement joins TRBV5-4 to TRBJ2-2; D remains ambiguous. The CDR3 length is 13 residues. V was cut by 0 bases and J by 6 bases, with 6 bases left in between. Germline V gene sequence: CDR1 SGHNT, CDR2 YYREEE (reference sequence). CDR3 loop: CASSLDPSGELFF. CDR3 coding DNA: TGTGCCAGCAGCTTGGATCCCTCCGGGGAGCTGTTTTTT.

The V gene is TRBV29-1, the J gene TRBJ2-1; 12 bases line up with TRBD2. This CDR3 region has 15 residues. The germline gives CDR1 SQVTM, CDR2 ANQGSEA. After removal of 5 bases from V and 0 bases from J, the junction contained 2 bases not matched to a gene. The CDR3 coding sequence is TGCAGCGTTACGACTAGCGGGAGCTCCTACAATGAGCAGTTCTTC. Translating it yields CSVTTSGSSYNEQFF.

This clone was recorded once. The gene calls are TRBV7-3 and TRBJ2-7, with TRBD2 matching 13 bases. This CDR3 is built from 18 residues. Germline CDR1 is SGHTA and CDR2 is FQGTGA. The junction had 15 bases not matched to a gene; V was cut back by 6 bases and J by 4 bases. In DNA, the CDR3 is TGTGCCAGCAGAAGAAAAGGACTAGCGGGGGTATATTCTTACGAGCAGTACTTC. It encodes CASRRKGLAGVYSYEQYF.

The chain employs TRBV30 and TRBJ2-1; 8 bases agree with TRBD2. V shed 2 bases and J 6 bases; nucleotides not matched to a gene: 12. Germline CDR1 reads GTSNPN; CDR2 reads SVGIG (reference sequence). This CDR3 spans 16 amino acids. The DNA of the CDR3 is TGTGCCTGGAGTCCAGGGCAAAGACTAGCGACCAATGAGCAGTTCTTC. Amino acid sequence: CAWSPGQRLATNEQFF.

Remarks on this clone: Other nucleotide sequences in the sample specify the same CDR3. The rearrangement joins TRBV6-5 to TRBJ2-1; 12 positions match TRBD2. The CDR3 runs to 13 residues. V was clipped by 6 bases and J by 7 bases; unmatched bases: 1. The germline gives CDR1 MNHEY, CDR2 SVGAGI. The CDR3, as DNA: TGTGCCAGCAGCCTAGCGGGAGGGAATGAGCAGTTCTTC. This codes for CASSLAGGNEQFF.

This chain links TRBV28 with TRBJ1-4; 9 bases are shared with TRBD1. This CDR3 is built from 14 residues. Germline CDR1 MDHEN, CDR2 SYDVKM. Germline trimming cut 6 bases from V and 5 bases from J; bases unmatched to any gene: 4. The CDR3 reads CASRDRGDNEKLFF. The CDR3 DNA reads TGTGCCAGCAGGGACAGGGGTGACAATGAAAAACTGTTTTTT.

A few counts support this clone. V is TRBV5-1 and J is TRBJ2-1; TRBD2 matches at 8 bases. The CDR3 spans 16 residues. Germline V gene sequence: CDR1 SGHRS, CDR2 YFSETQ. With 2 bases clipped from V and 7 bases from J, the junction kept 11 bases outside the gene matches. CDR3 in amino acids: CASSFAWTSQGNEQFF. CDR3 nucleotides: TGCGCCAGCAGCTTTGCCTGGACTAGCCAGGGGAATGAGCAGTTCTTC.

The rearrangement uses TRBV3-1 (or the pseudogene TRBV3-2) and TRBJ2-3; perhaps TRBD2 as D (5 bases). Looked up from germline, CDR1 is LGHDT and CDR2 is YNNKEL (reference sequence). The V and J ends lost 4 bases and 2 bases respectively, with 13 bases between them. The CDR3 totals 15 residues. This CDR3 is CASSPGELVTDTQYF. As DNA, the CDR3 is TGTGCCAGCAGCCCCGGGGAACTCGTCACAGATACGCAGTATTTT.

A single count supports this clone. The V and J genes are TRBV7-3 and TRBJ2-3, with TRBD1 identical over 8 bases. The CDR3 spans 16 residues. Germline V CDR1 and CDR2: SGHTA, FQGTGA. V shed 2 bases and J 1 base; nucleotides not matched to a gene: 5. The CDR3 protein is CASSLQGASGTDTQYF. CDR3 in DNA: TGTGCCAGCAGCTTACAGGGGGCATCGGGCACAGATACGCAGTATTTT.

The chain couples TRBV5-1 to TRBJ2-1, with 10 bases fitting TRBD2. V gave up 2 bases and J gave up 9 bases; unmatched junction bases: 5. The CDR3 loop spans 14 amino acids. From germline, CDR1 is SGHRS and CDR2 YFSETQ. The CDR3 sequence: CASSFASGSAEQFF. For the CDR3, the DNA is TGCGCCAGCAGCTTCGCTAGCGGGAGTGCTGAGCAGTTCTTC.

J is TRBJ1-1 and V is TRBV6-1; 9 nucleotides align to TRBD1. The germline V gene has CDR1 MNHNS and CDR2 SASEGT. Trimming cost V 6 bases and J 5 bases; bases outside gene matches: 4. The CDR3 spans 13 residues. The CDR3 region has the DNA TGTGCCAGCAGCCGACAGGGGGAGACTGAAGCTTTCTTT. Amino acid sequence: CASSRQGETEAFF.

The J gene is TRBJ2-1, the V gene TRBV24-1, with 8 bases identical to TRBD2. Germline loops: CDR1 KGHDR, CDR2 SFDVKD. Germline trimming cut 3 bases from V and 7 bases from J; bases unmatched to any gene: 1. The CDR3 has 13 amino acids. DNA of the CDR3: TGTGCCACCAGTGATGGGACTAGAAATGAGCAGTTCTTC. Its protein product is CATSDGTRNEQFF.

This chain links TRBV27 with TRBJ2-1, with 10 bases aligning to TRBD2. This CDR3 contains 17 residues. CDR1 MNHEY and CDR2 SMNVEV come from the germline V gene (reference sequence). J gave up 3 bases and V 6 bases, and 11 bases lay outside the gene matches. The CDR3, as DNA: TGTGCCAGCAGGGTACCCAGCGGGAGGGCCGGCTACAATGAGCAGTTCTTC. This gives the protein CASRVPSGRAGYNEQFF.

This chain's CDR3 is CASSFKGLRQSTDTQYF. CDR3 nucleotide sequence: TGCGCCAGCAGTTTCAAAGGACTTAGACAATCCACAGATACGCAGTATTTT. V and J are TRBV10-1 and TRBJ2-3; tentatively, D is TRBD2 (5 bases). The V and J ends lost 5 bases and 2 bases respectively, with 20 bases between them. Germline loops: CDR1 WNHNN, CDR2 SYGVQD (reference sequence). This CDR3 contains 17 residues.

The gene calls are TRBV6-2 or TRBV6-3 and TRBJ2-4; D uncertain. There are 14 residues in the CDR3. V dropped 4 bases and J dropped 2 bases, with 9 bases sitting between them. In germline, CDR1 is MNHEY, CDR2 SVGEGT. DNA of the CDR3: TGTGCCAGCAGTTTTGAGGTAACCAAAAACATTCAGTACTTC. It specifies CASSFEVTKNIQYF.

The CDR3 region is CASSPQQGADLTEAFF. CDR3 DNA: TGTGCCAGTAGTCCCCAACAGGGGGCGGACCTCACTGAAGCTTTCTTT. This rearrangement joins TRBV19 to TRBJ1-1; the match to TRBD1 covers 9 bases. This CDR3 region has 16 residues. Unmatched junction bases numbered 11, after V lost 5 bases and J lost 4 bases. CDR1 is LNHDA, CDR2 SQIVND, per germline (reference sequence).

The chain employs TRBV5-1 and TRBJ1-1, with TRBD1 identical over 7 bases. V shed 4 bases and J 8 bases; nucleotides not matched to a gene: 11. The V gene's germline CDR1 is SGHRS and CDR2 YFSETQ. CDR3 length: 14 residues. CDR3 bases: TGCGCCAGCAGCAGGCCGGGACAGTTAAGGGAAGCTTTCTTT. Translating gives CASSRPGQLREAFF.